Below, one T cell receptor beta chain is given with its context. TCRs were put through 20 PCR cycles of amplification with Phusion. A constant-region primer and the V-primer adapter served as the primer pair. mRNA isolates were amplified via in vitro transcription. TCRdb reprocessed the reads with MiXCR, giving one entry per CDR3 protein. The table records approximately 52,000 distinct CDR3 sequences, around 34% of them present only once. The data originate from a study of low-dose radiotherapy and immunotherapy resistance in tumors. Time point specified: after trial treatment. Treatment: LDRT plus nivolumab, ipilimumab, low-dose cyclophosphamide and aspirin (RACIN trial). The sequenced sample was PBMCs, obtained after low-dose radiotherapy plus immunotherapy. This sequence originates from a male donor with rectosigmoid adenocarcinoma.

The CDR3 nucleotides are TGTGCCAGCAGCCAAGATCCGGGGCGGAACAATGAGCAGTTCTTC. Its protein is CASSQDPGRNNEQFF. V usage is TRBV4-2 and J usage is TRBJ2-1; D could derive from TRBD1 or TRBD2 (5 bases each). The CDR3 has 15 amino acids. Germline CDR1 is LGHNA and CDR2 is YNFKEQ. V lost 0 bases, J lost 5 bases, and 11 bases lay in between.